This T cell receptor beta chain emerged from a study of shared clonotypes between healthy human individuals. In the study overall: A couple of female and three male donors aged 18 to 49 were enrolled. Each donor had three CD4 naive, three CD4 memory, two CD8 naive and one CD8 memory plate. Broader study findings: Generation probabilities of non-shared clonotypes were lower (relative to those shared by all four donors).

Germline lookup yields CDR1 KGHSH and CDR2 LQKENI. This CDR3 spans 13 amino acids. The V and J ends lost 2 bases and 7 bases respectively, with 9 bases between them. Regarding this clone: Its antigen is currently unknown.

TCRdb's copy holds only in-frame clones and misses some; the assay was immunoSEQ multiplex PCR. The table lists under 1,900,000 clones, just under 99% of them singletons, with 0.3% to 0.45% in the top ten. Sequencing was carried out using naive CD4+ T cells sorted from blood. As to subset: CD45RA+ positively selected. V gene TRBV18 combines with J gene TRBJ1-5; D is perhaps TRBD1 (6 bases). This sequence was found in a man younger than 45 in good health. The CDR3 nucleotides read TGTGCCAGCTCACCAGACGGGGGCCAGCCCCAGCATTTT. This translates into CASSPDGGQPQHF.